This entry features one T cell receptor (beta chain) sequence. This entry is derived from a study of control samples from healthy donors and cancer patients. Profiling relied on immunoSEQ multiplex PCR, and the TCRdb table lists in-frame clones only, not all of them. The table has 170,000 or so clones, around 92% seen once. The germline gives CDR1 SNHLY, CDR2 FYNNEI. CDR3 length: 11 residues. The V and J ends lost 6 bases and 2 bases respectively, with 4 bases between them. The chain uses TRBV2 and TRBJ1-1; D remains unclear. The source material was blood. The source is a woman in her thirties or forties in good health. CDR3 in amino acids: CASRGNTEAFF. The DNA of the CDR3 is TGTGCCAGCAGGGGAAACACTGAAGCTTTCTTT.